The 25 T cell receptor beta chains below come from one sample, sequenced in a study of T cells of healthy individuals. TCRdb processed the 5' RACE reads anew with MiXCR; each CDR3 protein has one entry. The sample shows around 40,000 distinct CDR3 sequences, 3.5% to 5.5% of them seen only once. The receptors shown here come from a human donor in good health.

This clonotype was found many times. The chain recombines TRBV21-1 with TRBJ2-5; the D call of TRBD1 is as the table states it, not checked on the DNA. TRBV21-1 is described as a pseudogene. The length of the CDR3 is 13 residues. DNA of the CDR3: TGTGCCAGCCCCAGGGGGGGGGTAGAGACCCAGTACTTC. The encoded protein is CASPRGGVETQYF.

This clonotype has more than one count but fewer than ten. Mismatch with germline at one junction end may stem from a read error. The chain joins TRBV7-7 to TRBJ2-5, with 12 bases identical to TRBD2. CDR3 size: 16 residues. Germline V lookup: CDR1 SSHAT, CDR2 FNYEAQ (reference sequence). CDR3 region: CASSSLAGGSGETQYF. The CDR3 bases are TGTGCTAGCAGCTCGCTAGCGGGAGGGTCTGGAGAGACCCAGTACTTC.

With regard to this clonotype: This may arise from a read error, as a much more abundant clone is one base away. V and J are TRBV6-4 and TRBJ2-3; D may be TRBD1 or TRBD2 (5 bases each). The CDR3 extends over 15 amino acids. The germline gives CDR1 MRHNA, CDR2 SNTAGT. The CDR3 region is CASSPGTRDQDTHYF. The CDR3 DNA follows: TGTGCCAGCAGCCCGGGTACCAGGGACCAAGATACGCATTATTTT.

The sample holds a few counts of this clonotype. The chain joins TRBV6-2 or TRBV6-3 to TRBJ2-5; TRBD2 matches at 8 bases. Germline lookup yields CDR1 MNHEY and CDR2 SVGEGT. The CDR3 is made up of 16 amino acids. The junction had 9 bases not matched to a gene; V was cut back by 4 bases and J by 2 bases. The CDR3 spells CASSSPLAGIQETQYF. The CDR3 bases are TGTGCCAGCAGTTCACCCTTAGCGGGGATTCAAGAGACCCAGTACTTC.

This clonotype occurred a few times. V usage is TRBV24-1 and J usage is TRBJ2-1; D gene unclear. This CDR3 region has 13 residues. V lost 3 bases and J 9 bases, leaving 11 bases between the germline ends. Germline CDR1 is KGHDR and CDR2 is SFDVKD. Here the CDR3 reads CATSDQPRPEQFF. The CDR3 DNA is TGTGCCACCAGTGATCAGCCCCGTCCTGAGCAGTTCTTC.

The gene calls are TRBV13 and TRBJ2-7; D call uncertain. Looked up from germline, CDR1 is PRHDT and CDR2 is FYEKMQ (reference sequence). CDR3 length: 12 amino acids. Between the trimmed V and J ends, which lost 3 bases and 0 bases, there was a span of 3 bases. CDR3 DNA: TGTGCCAGCAGCTTGAGCTCCTACGAGCAGTACTTC. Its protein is CASSLSSYEQYF.

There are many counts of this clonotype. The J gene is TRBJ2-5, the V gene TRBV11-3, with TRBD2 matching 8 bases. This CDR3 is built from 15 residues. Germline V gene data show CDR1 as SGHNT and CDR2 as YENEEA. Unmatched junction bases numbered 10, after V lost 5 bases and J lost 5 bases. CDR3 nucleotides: TGTGCCAGCAGCCCATCGGGGGGGCCTCCCGAGACCCAGTACTTC. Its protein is CASSPSGGPPETQYF.

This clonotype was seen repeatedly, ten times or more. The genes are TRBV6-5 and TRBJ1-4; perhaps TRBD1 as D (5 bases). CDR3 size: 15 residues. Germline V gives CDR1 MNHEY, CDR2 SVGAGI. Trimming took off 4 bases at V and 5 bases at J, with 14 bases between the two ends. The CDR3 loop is CASSSAGTANEKLFF. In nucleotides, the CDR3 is TGTGCCAGCAGTTCTGCCGGGACGGCGAATGAAAAACTGTTTTTT.

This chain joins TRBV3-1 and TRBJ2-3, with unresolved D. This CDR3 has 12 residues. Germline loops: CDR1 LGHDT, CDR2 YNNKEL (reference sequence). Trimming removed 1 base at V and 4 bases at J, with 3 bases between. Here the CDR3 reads CASSQGPDTQYF. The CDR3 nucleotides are TGTGCCAGCAGCCAAGGGCCAGATACGCAGTATTTT.

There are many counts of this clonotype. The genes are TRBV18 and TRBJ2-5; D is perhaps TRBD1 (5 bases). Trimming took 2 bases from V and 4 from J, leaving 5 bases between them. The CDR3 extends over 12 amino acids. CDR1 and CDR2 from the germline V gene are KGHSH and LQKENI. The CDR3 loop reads CASSPRGETQYF. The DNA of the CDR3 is TGTGCCAGCTCACCAAGGGGAGAGACCCAGTACTTC.

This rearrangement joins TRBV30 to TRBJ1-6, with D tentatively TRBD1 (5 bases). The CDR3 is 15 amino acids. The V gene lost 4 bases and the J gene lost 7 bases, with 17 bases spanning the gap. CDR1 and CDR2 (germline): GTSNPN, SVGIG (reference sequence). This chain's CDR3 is CAWTPGPSSNSPLHF. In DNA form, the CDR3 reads TGTGCCTGGACCCCGGGACCGAGCTCAAATTCACCCCTCCACTTT.

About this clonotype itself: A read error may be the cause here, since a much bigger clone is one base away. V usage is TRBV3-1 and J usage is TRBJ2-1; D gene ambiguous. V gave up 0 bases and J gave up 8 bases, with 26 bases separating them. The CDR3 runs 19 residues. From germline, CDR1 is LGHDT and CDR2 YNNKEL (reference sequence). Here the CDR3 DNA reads TGTGCCAGCAGCCAAGATTTTCCGTCCCTAGTAGTTGCGTTCGATGAGCAGTTCTTC. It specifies CASSQDFPSLVVAFDEQFF.

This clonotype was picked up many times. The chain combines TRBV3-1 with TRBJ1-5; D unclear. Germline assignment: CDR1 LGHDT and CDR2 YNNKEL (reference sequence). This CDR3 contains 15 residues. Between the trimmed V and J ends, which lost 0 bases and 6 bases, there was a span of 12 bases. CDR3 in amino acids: CASSQDLRVPQPQHF. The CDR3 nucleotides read TGTGCCAGCAGCCAAGATCTAAGGGTGCCTCAGCCCCAGCATTTT.

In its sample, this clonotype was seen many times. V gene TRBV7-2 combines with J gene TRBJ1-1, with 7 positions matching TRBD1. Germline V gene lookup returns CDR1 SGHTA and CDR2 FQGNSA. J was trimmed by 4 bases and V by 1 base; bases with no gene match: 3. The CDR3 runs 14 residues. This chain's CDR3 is CASSLEGAFTEAFF. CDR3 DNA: TGTGCCAGCAGCTTAGAGGGGGCGTTCACTGAAGCTTTCTTT. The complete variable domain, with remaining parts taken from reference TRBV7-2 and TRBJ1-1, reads GAGVSQSPSNKVTEKGKDVELRCDPISGHTALYWYRQSLGQGLEFLIYFQGNSAPDKSGLPSDRFSAERTGGSVSTLTIQRTQQEDSAVYLCASSLEGAFTEAFFGQGTRLTVV.

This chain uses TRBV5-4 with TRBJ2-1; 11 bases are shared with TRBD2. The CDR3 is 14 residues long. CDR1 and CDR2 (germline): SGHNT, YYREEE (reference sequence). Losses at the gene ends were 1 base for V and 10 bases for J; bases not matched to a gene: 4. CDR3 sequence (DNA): TGTGCCAGCAGCTTGAGTCCTAGCGGGGGGGAGCAGTTCTTC. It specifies CASSLSPSGGEQFF.

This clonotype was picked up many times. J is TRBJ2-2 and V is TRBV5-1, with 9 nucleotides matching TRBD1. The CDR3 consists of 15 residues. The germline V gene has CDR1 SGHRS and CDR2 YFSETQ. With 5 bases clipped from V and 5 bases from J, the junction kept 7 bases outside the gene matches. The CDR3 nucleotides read TGCGCCAGCAGACCGGGACAGGGAAGAACCGGGGAGCTGTTTTTT. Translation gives CASRPGQGRTGELFF.

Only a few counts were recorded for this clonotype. The CDR3 spells CASSPNIIYNEQFF. CDR3 DNA sequence: TGTGCCAGCAGCCCAAACATTATCTACAATGAGCAGTTCTTC. The V and J genes are TRBV7-6 and TRBJ2-1; D gene ambiguous. V lost 5 bases to trimming and J lost 3 bases, with 11 bases between them. CDR3 length: 14 amino acids. The germline V gene encodes CDR1 SGHVS and CDR2 FNYEAQ.

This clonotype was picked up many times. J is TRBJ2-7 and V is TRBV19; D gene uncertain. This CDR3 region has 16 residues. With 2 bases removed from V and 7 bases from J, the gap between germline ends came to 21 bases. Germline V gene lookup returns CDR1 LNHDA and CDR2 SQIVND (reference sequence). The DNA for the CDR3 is TGTGCCAGTAGTATAACTCACGGAGTTCTCGGCTCAGAGCAGTACTTC. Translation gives CASSITHGVLGSEQYF.

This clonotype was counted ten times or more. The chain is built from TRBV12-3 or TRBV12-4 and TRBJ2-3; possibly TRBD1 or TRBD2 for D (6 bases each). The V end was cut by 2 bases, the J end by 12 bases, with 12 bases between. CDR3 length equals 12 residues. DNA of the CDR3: TGTGCCAGCAGTTTATTCGGGGGCCAACAGTATTTT. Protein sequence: CASSLFGGQQYF.

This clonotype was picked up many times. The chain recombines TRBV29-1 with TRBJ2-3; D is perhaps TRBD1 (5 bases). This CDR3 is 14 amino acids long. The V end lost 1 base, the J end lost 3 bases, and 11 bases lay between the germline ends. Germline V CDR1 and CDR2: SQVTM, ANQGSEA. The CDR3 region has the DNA TGCAGCGTTGAAGTTTCGGCAGGGACAGATACGCAGTATTTT. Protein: CSVEVSAGTDTQYF.

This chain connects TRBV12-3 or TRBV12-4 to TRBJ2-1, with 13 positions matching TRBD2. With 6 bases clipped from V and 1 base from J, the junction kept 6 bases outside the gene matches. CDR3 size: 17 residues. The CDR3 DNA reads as TGTGCCAGCAGCACTAGCGGGAGGGCCTCGTCCTACAATGAGCAGTTCTTC. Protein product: CASSTSGRASSYNEQFF.

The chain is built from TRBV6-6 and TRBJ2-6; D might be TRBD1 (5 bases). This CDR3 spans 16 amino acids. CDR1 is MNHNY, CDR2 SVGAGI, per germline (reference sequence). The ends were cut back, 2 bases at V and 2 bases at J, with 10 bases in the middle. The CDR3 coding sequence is TGTGCCAGCAGTTACCCCACAGGTACTGGGGCCAACGTCCTGACTTTC. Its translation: CASSYPTGTGANVLTF.

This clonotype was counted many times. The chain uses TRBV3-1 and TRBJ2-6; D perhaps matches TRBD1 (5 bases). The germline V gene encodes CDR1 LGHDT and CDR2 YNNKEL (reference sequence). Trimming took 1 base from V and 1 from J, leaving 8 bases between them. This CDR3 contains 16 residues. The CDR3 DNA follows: TGTGCCAGCAGCCAAGTCCAGGGTTCTGGGGCCAACGTCCTGACTTTC. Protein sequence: CASSQVQGSGANVLTF.

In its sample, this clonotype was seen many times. The CDR3 bases are TGTGCCAGCAGTTACTCTAGAGGGACTGGGGACACTGAAGCTTTCTTT. This sequence encodes CASSYSRGTGDTEAFF. This chain links TRBV6-2 or TRBV6-3 with TRBJ1-1; weak D call: TRBD1 (5 bases). Germline V lookup: CDR1 MNHEY, CDR2 SVGEGT. Trimming cost V 0 bases and J 3 bases, with 14 bases left between them. This CDR3 spans 16 amino acids.

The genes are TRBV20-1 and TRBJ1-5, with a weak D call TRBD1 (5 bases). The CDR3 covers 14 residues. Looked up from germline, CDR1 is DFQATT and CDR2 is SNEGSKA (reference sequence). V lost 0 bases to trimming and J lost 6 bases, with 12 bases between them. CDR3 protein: CSAREGGFGQPQHF. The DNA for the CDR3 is TGCAGTGCTAGAGAGGGGGGGTTTGGTCAGCCCCAGCATTTT.